These 18 T cell receptor beta chains were sequenced from one sample in a study of cytomegalovirus exposure and HLA in healthy donors. The repertoire was sequenced with immunoSEQ multiplex PCR; TCRdb's copy has only in-frame clones and lacks some. Of 110,000 to 150,000 clones in the sample, about 91% were seen once. Specimen: PBMCs. Every receptor here comes from a woman aged 18-30 years in good health and CMV-seropositive.

The CDR3 DNA follows: TGTGCCAGCAGCCGGCAGTTGGAGAGCTCCTATAATTCACCCCTCCACTTT. Amino acid sequence: CASSRQLESSYNSPLHF. V is TRBV21-1 and J is TRBJ1-6. TRBV21-1 is classified as a pseudogene. This CDR3 spans 17 amino acids.

This chain uses TRBV5-1 with TRBJ2-7; 8 bases are shared with TRBD2. The germline CDR1 and CDR2 sequences are SGHRS and YFSETQ. CDR3 length: 16 residues. Trimming at V came to 0 bases and at J to 4 bases, leaving 9 bases not matched to a gene. The CDR3 loop is CASSLESPGTRYEQYF. CDR3 nucleotide sequence: TGCGCCAGCAGCTTGGAATCCCCCGGGACTAGGTACGAGCAGTACTTC.

The V call is TRBV7-2, the J call TRBJ1-6; the match to TRBD1 covers 8 bases. The germline gives CDR1 SGHTA, CDR2 FQGNSA. This CDR3 comprises 14 residues. The V gene end was trimmed by 5 bases and the J gene end by 9 bases; junction bases not matched to a gene: 6. The CDR3 DNA follows: TGTGCCAGCAGCCCCTGGACAGGGCTTTCACCCCTCCACTTT. It translates to CASSPWTGLSPLHF. The full variable domain, completed using reference TRBV7-2 and TRBJ1-6, is GAGVSQSPSNKVTEKGKDVELRCDPISGHTALYWYRQSLGQGLEFLIYFQGNSAPDKSGLPSDRFSAERTGGSVSTLTIQRTQQEDSAVYLCASSPWTGLSPLHFGNGTRLTVT.

The V and J genes are TRBV7-2 and TRBJ1-5; possible D gene TRBD1, 6 bases. Trimming left V 6 bases short and J 0 bases short, with 12 bases between. The CDR3 is made up of 15 amino acids. Germline-derived CDR1 and CDR2 are SGHTA and FQGNSA. The CDR3 loop reads CASSPDRPSNQPQHF. The DNA for the CDR3 is TGTGCCAGCAGTCCCGACAGGCCTAGCAATCAGCCCCAGCATTTT.

V and J are TRBV27 and TRBJ1-2; the D gene is possibly TRBD1 (6 bases). This CDR3 is built from 16 residues. The ends were cut back, 4 bases at V and 4 bases at J, with 19 bases in the middle. CDR1 and CDR2 from the germline V gene are MNHEY and SMNVEV (reference sequence). The CDR3: CASSSQQGRTPYGYTF. The DNA of the CDR3 is TGTGCCAGCAGTTCCCAGCAGGGGCGAACGCCCTATGGCTACACCTTC.

This clone has more than one count but fewer than ten. The rearrangement links TRBV7-9 to TRBJ1-2, with 7 nucleotides matching TRBD1. The CDR3 is 15 amino acids. The V and J ends lost 6 bases and 5 bases, in that order; junction bases with no gene match: 12. Per the germline V gene, CDR1 is SEHNR and CDR2 is FQNEAQ (reference sequence). The CDR3 DNA is TGTGCCAGCAGTCCGATAGTCCGACAGGGATATGGCTACACCTTC. Translating it yields CASSPIVRQGYGYTF.

This chain links TRBV7-6 with TRBJ1-4; D remains ambiguous. The CDR3 length is 14 residues. The germline V gene encodes CDR1 SGHVS and CDR2 FNYEAQ. V was shortened by 1 base and J by 8 bases, with 11 bases between the two germline ends. CDR3 residues: CASSLENGFEKLFF. The CDR3 DNA reads as TGTGCCAGCAGCTTAGAGAACGGGTTCGAAAAACTGTTTTTT.

The chain uses TRBV6-5 and TRBJ2-7; 16 positions agree with TRBD2. With V trimmed by 2 bases and J by 7 bases, 2 bases remained unmatched. CDR1 MNHEY and CDR2 SVGAGI come from the germline V gene. This CDR3 comprises 15 residues. The CDR3: CASSYAGLAGGEQYF. CDR3 nucleotides: TGTGCCAGCAGTTACGCGGGACTAGCGGGGGGGGAGCAGTACTTC.

The chain links TRBV28 to TRBJ2-7; TRBD1 is a possible D gene (6 bases). The CDR3 is 15 residues long. The V gene lost 8 bases and the J gene lost 1 base, with 18 bases spanning the gap. Germline V gene sequence: CDR1 MDHEN, CDR2 SYDVKM. The DNA of the CDR3 is TGTGCCAGCGGCGATAGGGAGACAGGTTCCTACGAGCAGTACTTC. Amino acids: CASGDRETGSYEQYF.

The V and J genes are TRBV27 and TRBJ1-5; D gene ambiguous. The V gene's germline CDR1 is MNHEY and CDR2 SMNVEV (reference sequence). The CDR3 spans 14 residues. Trimming left V 5 bases short and J 0 bases short, with 8 bases between. The CDR3 bases are TGTGCCAGCAGTAGCCACAGTAGCAATCAGCCCCAGCATTTT. Protein sequence: CASSSHSSNQPQHF.

The chain has TRBV6-1 and TRBJ2-7, with D possibly being TRBD1 (6 bases). The CDR3 has 15 amino acids. Trimming removed 1 base from V and 3 bases from J, with 13 bases in between. The germline gives CDR1 MNHNS, CDR2 SASEGT. CDR3 sequence: CASSEVDRKVYEQYF. The CDR3 nucleotides read TGTGCCAGCAGTGAAGTGGACAGAAAAGTCTACGAGCAGTACTTC.

This clone occurred once. The rearrangement uses TRBV7-9 and TRBJ2-7, with 10 bases that match TRBD2. Germline CDR1 SEHNR, CDR2 FQNEAQ (reference sequence). The CDR3 length is 14 residues. Trimming cost V 6 bases and J 5 bases; bases outside gene matches: 7. The CDR3 sequence is CASSWGTSVHEQYF. As DNA, the CDR3 is TGTGCCAGCAGTTGGGGGACTAGCGTGCACGAGCAGTACTTC.

The chain recombines TRBV19 with TRBJ2-1; 11 bases line up with TRBD1. The CDR3 runs to 15 residues. CDR1 is LNHDA and CDR2 is SQIVND in the germline V gene (reference sequence). J gave up 5 bases and V 2 bases, and 2 bases lay outside the gene matches. CDR3 protein: CASSIWGQGDNEQFF. In DNA form, the CDR3 reads TGTGCCAGTAGTATATGGGGACAGGGGGACAATGAGCAGTTCTTC.

The chain combines TRBV20-1 with TRBJ2-1; perhaps TRBD2 as D (5 bases). CDR3 size: 11 residues. Germline loops: CDR1 DFQATT, CDR2 SNEGSKA (reference sequence). V was pared by 6 bases and J by 8 bases, with 11 bases between. CDR3 sequence (DNA): TGCAGTGCGAATAGCGTCGATGAGCAGTTCTTC. This codes for CSANSVDEQFF.

This sequence joins TRBV4-3 and TRBJ2-6, with D unclear. Germline V gene data show CDR1 as LGHNA and CDR2 as YSLEER. The CDR3 totals 17 residues. V was cut by 0 bases and J by 0 bases, with 9 bases left in between. Here the CDR3 reads CASSQDRWSSGANVLTF. In DNA, the CDR3 is TGCGCCAGCAGCCAAGATCGGTGGAGCTCTGGGGCCAACGTCCTGACTTTC.

The genes are TRBV29-1 and TRBJ1-5, with a tentative D call TRBD1 (5 bases). There are 13 residues in the CDR3. Trimming removed 5 bases at V and 7 bases at J, with 15 bases between. Looked up from germline, CDR1 is SQVTM and CDR2 is ANQGSEA. CDR3 coding DNA: TGCAGCGTTCTACCGGGACTCGGGCAGCCCCAGCATTTT. Translating it yields CSVLPGLGQPQHF.

The chain employs TRBV28 and TRBJ2-7; D is perhaps TRBD1 (6 bases). Per the germline V gene, CDR1 is MDHEN and CDR2 is SYDVKM. This CDR3 contains 13 residues. The V and J ends lost 5 bases and 3 bases respectively, with 11 bases between them. The CDR3 sequence: CASSTSGVYEQYF. The CDR3, as DNA: TGTGCCAGCAGTACATCAGGGGTCTACGAGCAGTACTTC.

The chain combines TRBV7-9 with TRBJ2-7; 10 positions agree with TRBD1. The V gene end was trimmed by 6 bases and the J gene end by 4 bases; junction bases not matched to a gene: 6. There are 14 residues in the CDR3. Per germline, CDR1 SEHNR and CDR2 FQNEAQ (reference sequence). The CDR3 DNA reads as TGTGCCAGCAGGGTGACAGGGGGCGGATACGAGCAGTACTTC. It yields the protein CASRVTGGGYEQYF.